In this sample, the clone carrying this T cell receptor beta chain turned up many times. Its target is not known. For TCR beta, libraries came from iRepertoire HTBI primers and Arm-PCR of CDR3 regions. TCRdb recomputed calls from the multiplex PCR reads with MiXCR, one row per CDR3 protein. The data show roughly 400,000 distinct CDR3 sequences, around a fifth seen once. Time point here: persistent/refractory GD, antithyroid drugs over 5 years with positive TRAb. The authors made the TCR library using RNA they extracted from PBMCs. The record originates from a study of regulatory T cells in long-lasting Graves disease. The CDR3 runs to 20 residues. V trimming: 0 bases; J trimming: 0 bases; junction bases outside the gene matches: 10. In germline, CDR1 is LNHNV, CDR2 YYDKDF (reference sequence). Regarding the study as a whole: Since the sample size was small, accuracy may have been reduced. Persistent disease samples used TRBV28, TRBJ1-2 and TRBJ2-5 preferentially. Newly diagnosed patients shared about a thousand public clonotypes; persistent patients shared under 3,000.

The chain couples TRBV15 to TRBJ2-2; 10 nucleotides agree with TRBD2. The starting material was peripheral blood mononuclear cells (PBMCs), obtained when the disease was refractory, from a patient treated with antithyroid drugs. The TCR originated in a female donor with Graves disease. The CDR3 DNA reads TGTGCCACCAGCAGAGATTCTAGCGGGGGCGATATCGCGAACACCGGGGAGCTGTTTTTT. Translated: CATSRDSSGGDIANTGELFF.